This section outlines one TCR beta chain sequence together with its context. The antigen remains unidentified. This record comes from a study of cytomegalovirus exposure and HLA in healthy donors. General study results and limits: For presence/absence analyses, sequencing depth was assumed to be roughly uniform across donors. An apparent linkage of common viral pathogens to several of the most significant clusters emerged in a later analysis. Being productive about 87% or about 30% of the time was typical of most TCR beta V segments in an earlier analysis.

The length of the CDR3 is 14 residues. CDR1 MNHNY and CDR2 SVGAGI come from the germline V gene (reference sequence). Trimming left V 2 bases short and J 6 bases short, with 13 bases between. The PCR made use of 60 Vbeta and 13 Jbeta primers. The repertoire was sequenced with immunoSEQ multiplex PCR; TCRdb's copy has only in-frame clones and lacks some. This repertoire includes about 84,000 clones. The receptor's source is a man aged 45-65 years in good health and CMV-seronegative. The sequenced sample consisted of PBMCs. The V gene is TRBV6-6, the J gene TRBJ1-1; perhaps TRBD1 as D (5 bases). CDR3 loop: CASSYASRGSEAFF. For the CDR3, the DNA is TGTGCCAGCAGTTACGCCTCTAGGGGATCTGAAGCTTTCTTT.